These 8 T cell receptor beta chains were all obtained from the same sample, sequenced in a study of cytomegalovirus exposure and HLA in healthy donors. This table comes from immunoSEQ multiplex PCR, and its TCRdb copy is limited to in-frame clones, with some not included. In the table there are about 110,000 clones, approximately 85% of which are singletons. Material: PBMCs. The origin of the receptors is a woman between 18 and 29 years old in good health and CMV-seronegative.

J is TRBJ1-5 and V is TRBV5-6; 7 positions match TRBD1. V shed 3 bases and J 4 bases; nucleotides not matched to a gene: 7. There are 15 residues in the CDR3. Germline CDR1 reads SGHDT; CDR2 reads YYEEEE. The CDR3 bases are TGTGCCAGCAGCTCCCGACAGGGAGTAAATCAGCCCCAGCATTTT. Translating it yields CASSSRQGVNQPQHF.

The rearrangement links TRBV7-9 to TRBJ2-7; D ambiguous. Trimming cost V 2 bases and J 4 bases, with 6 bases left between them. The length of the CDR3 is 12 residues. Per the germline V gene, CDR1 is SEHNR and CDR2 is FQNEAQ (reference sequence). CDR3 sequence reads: CASSLTAYEQYF. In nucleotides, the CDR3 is TGTGCCAGCAGCTTAACAGCATACGAGCAGTACTTC.

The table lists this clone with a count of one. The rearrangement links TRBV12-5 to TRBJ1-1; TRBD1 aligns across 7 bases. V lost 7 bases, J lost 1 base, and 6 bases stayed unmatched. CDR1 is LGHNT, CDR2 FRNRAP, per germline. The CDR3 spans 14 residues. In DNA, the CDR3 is TGTGCTAGTGTAACGGGACAGACGAACACTGAAGCTTTCTTT. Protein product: CASVTGQTNTEAFF.

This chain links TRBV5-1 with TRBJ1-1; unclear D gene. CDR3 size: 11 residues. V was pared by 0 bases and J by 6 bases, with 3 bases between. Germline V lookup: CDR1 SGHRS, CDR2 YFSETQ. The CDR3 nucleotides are TGCGCCAGCAGCTTGGGCGCTGAAGCTTTCTTT. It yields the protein CASSLGAEAFF.

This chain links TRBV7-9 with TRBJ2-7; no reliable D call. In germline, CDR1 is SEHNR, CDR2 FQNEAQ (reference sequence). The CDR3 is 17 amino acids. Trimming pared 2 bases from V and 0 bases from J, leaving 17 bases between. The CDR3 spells CASSLPSTLVNSYEQYF. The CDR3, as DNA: TGTGCCAGCAGCTTACCCTCGACACTCGTTAACTCCTACGAGCAGTACTTC.

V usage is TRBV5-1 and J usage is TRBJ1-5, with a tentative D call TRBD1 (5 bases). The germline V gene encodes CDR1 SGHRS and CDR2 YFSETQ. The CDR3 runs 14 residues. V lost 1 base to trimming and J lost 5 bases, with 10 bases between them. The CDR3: CASSLTGDDQPQHF. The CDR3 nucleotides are TGCGCCAGCAGCTTGACAGGAGACGATCAGCCCCAGCATTTT.

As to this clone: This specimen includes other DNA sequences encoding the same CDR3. CDR3 sequence: CASSLAGGTDTQYF. CDR3 sequence (DNA): TGTGCCAGCAGCCTAGCGGGGGGCACAGATACGCAGTATTTT. The rearrangement joins TRBV5-6 to TRBJ2-3, with TRBD2 matching 10 bases. The trim removed 4 bases at V and 1 base at J, leaving 0 bases unmatched. The CDR3 has 14 residues. Germline CDR1 is SGHDT and CDR2 is YYEEEE.

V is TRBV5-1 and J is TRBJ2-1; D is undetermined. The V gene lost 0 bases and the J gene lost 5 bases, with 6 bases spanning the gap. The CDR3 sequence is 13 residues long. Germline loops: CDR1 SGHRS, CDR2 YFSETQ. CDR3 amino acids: CASSLVYDNEQFF. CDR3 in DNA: TGCGCCAGCAGCTTGGTTTATGACAATGAGCAGTTCTTC.